This passage covers 22 T cell receptor beta chains from one sample sequenced in a study of blood T cells in healthy people across ages. Next came a second PCR, run for about 6 to 12 cycles, which used a sample-barcoded 5' primer along with a J-beta primer mix. TCRdb independently ran MiXCR on the 5' RACE reads; one entry per CDR3 protein. Of 1,800,000 or so distinct CDR3 sequences in the sample, more than 35% were seen once. The sample comprised blood. These receptors all stem from a human donor in good health.

This chain joins TRBV7-9 and TRBJ2-7; TRBD2 might be the D (7 bases). V gave up 5 bases and J gave up 4 bases, with 18 bases separating them. The germline V gene has CDR1 SEHNR and CDR2 FQNEAQ (reference sequence). This CDR3 spans 15 amino acids. CDR3 coding DNA: TGTGCCAGCAGCCCGTTGTGGGGGGGCTCATACGAGCAGTACTTC. Residues: CASSPLWGGSYEQYF.

This rearrangement joins TRBV7-9 to TRBJ1-2; D gene unclear. V was shortened by 5 bases and J by 6 bases, with 16 bases between the two germline ends. The CDR3 has 14 residues. The germline gives CDR1 SEHNR, CDR2 FQNEAQ (reference sequence). For the CDR3, the DNA is TGTGCCAGCAGCCTTCTGGAGGGCGTTGATGGCTACACCTTC. It is translated as CASSLLEGVDGYTF.

In this sample, this clonotype turned up a few times. The chain employs TRBV12-3 or TRBV12-4 and TRBJ2-7; TRBD1 agrees at 9 bases. The CDR3 extends over 14 amino acids. J was trimmed by 5 bases and V by 1 base; bases with no gene match: 3. As DNA, the CDR3 is TGTGCCAGCAGTTTAGGGGACAGGGTCAACGAGCAGTACTTC. Amino acids: CASSLGDRVNEQYF.

This clonotype was observed at least ten times. This chain links TRBV6-5 with TRBJ2-7; D is unclear. The CDR3 has 11 amino acids. Germline CDR1 is MNHEY and CDR2 is SVGAGI. Trimming left V 5 bases short and J 6 bases short, with 8 bases between. The CDR3 DNA is TGTGCCAGCAGTAGAGATGCCGAGCAGTACTTC. It is translated as CASSRDAEQYF.

The chain couples TRBV29-1 to TRBJ2-1, with no clear D. The J call is in doubt because the DNA end fits TRBJ2-7 better. The CDR3 loop spans 14 amino acids. The V gene's germline CDR1 is SQVTM and CDR2 ANQGSEA. The CDR3 sequence: CSVEKRSLKGEQYF. CDR3 bases: TGCAGCGTTGAAAAAAGGAGCCTTAAGGGCGAGCAGTACTTC.

The rearrangement joins TRBV20-1 to TRBJ2-5; tentatively, D is TRBD2 (7 bases). Germline V gene sequence: CDR1 DFQATT, CDR2 SNEGSKA (reference sequence). The germline V and J ends were trimmed by 5 bases and 2 bases, with 15 bases remaining between them. The CDR3 runs 14 residues. The CDR3 nucleotides read TGCAGTGCTGATGCACGGGGGGCACAAGAGACCCAGTACTTC. Protein product: CSADARGAQETQYF.

Only a few counts were recorded for this clonotype. This chain uses TRBV3-1 with TRBJ2-7; D might be TRBD2 (5 bases). The CDR3 is made up of 15 amino acids. Between the trimmed V and J ends, which lost 0 bases and 2 bases, there was a span of 11 bases. Looked up from germline, CDR1 is LGHDT and CDR2 is YNNKEL (reference sequence). As DNA, the CDR3 is TGTGCCAGCAGCCAAGATCTGGCTAGCCCCTACGAGCAGTACTTC. Amino acids: CASSQDLASPYEQYF.

On this clonotype itself: A read error is likely, as this CDR3 ends without the conserved phenylalanine or tryptophan. This sequence joins TRBV4-3 and TRBJ2-7; no firm D call. The V and J ends lost 1 base and 4 bases respectively, with 8 bases between them. CDR1 and CDR2 (germline): LGHNA, YSLEER. The CDR3 sequence is 13 residues long. CDR3 nucleotide sequence: TGCGCCAGCAGCCAAGCGGCTGGGTACGAGCAGTACTGC. As protein: CASSQAAGYEQYC.

At least ten counts were recorded for this clonotype. This chain uses TRBV6-5 with TRBJ1-2, with TRBD1 matching over 8 bases. V lost 6 bases and J lost 7; bases outside the gene matches: 7. In germline, CDR1 is MNHEY, CDR2 SVGAGI. The length of the CDR3 is 13 residues. The CDR3 is CASRRPGGIGYTF. The CDR3, as DNA: TGTGCCAGCAGACGCCCAGGGGGCATTGGCTACACCTTC.

On this clonotype: One end of the junction does not line up with germline, which may come from a read error. The chain uses TRBV7-3 and TRBJ1-2; D is perhaps TRBD1 (5 bases). The CDR3 contains 13 residues. Looked up from germline, CDR1 is SGHTA and CDR2 is FQGTGA. CDR3 amino acids: CASSPGQPYGHTF. The DNA for the CDR3 is TGTGCCAGCAGCCCAGGACAACCCTATGGCCACACCTTC.

The chain's CDR3 is CASKGYRDRGYEQYF. CDR3 DNA: TGTGCCAGCAAAGGTTACCGGGACAGGGGTTACGAGCAGTACTTC. The J gene is TRBJ2-5, the V gene TRBV6-5; 10 positions match TRBD1. The DNA end is more similar to TRBJ2-7, so the J call may be wrong. The CDR3 has 15 amino acids. The germline CDR1 and CDR2 sequences are MNHEY and SVGAGI.

This sequence joins TRBV20-1 and TRBJ1-2; D remains ambiguous. Germline values: CDR1 DFQATT, CDR2 SNEGSKA (reference sequence). The V and J ends lost 2 bases and 2 bases respectively, with 3 bases between them. The CDR3 spans 11 residues. The CDR3 is CSARLNYGYTF. CDR3 DNA: TGCAGTGCTAGACTGAACTATGGCTACACCTTC.

This clonotype appeared a few times. The chain carries TRBV6-2 or TRBV6-3 and TRBJ2-5; 9 positions match TRBD1. The V gene end was trimmed by 6 bases and the J gene end by 5 bases; junction bases not matched to a gene: 4. CDR1 and CDR2 from the germline V gene are MNHEY and SVGEGT. CDR3 length: 13 residues. CDR3 protein: CASRYRGHETQYF. The CDR3 nucleotides read TGTGCCAGCAGGTACAGGGGGCATGAGACCCAGTACTTC.

In this sample, this clonotype turned up many times. The V gene is TRBV20-1, the J gene TRBJ2-5; 9 nucleotides agree with TRBD2. Germline CDR1 is DFQATT and CDR2 is SNEGSKA (reference sequence). This CDR3 is 15 amino acids long. V trimming: 5 bases; J trimming: 4 bases; junction bases outside the gene matches: 11. CDR3 in DNA: TGCAGTGCTTCGCGGGGGGGCTTCGTTTTAGAGACCCAGTACTTC. This gives the protein CSASRGGFVLETQYF.

This clonotype was counted once. The rearrangement joins TRBV4-3 to TRBJ1-4, with TRBD1 matching over 7 bases. CDR3 size: 17 residues. Germline V gives CDR1 LGHNA, CDR2 YSLEER. After removal of 0 bases from V and 5 bases from J, the junction contained 9 bases not matched to a gene. The CDR3 DNA reads TGCGCCAGCAGCCAAGAAATACCCAGGGGGGCGAATGAAAAACTGTTTTTT. Translated: CASSQEIPRGANEKLFF.

V and J are TRBV7-9 and TRBJ2-1, with D possibly matching TRBD2 (5 bases). CDR1 is SEHNR and CDR2 is FQNEAQ in the germline V gene (reference sequence). This CDR3 region has 16 residues. V dropped 5 bases and J dropped 4 bases, with 18 bases sitting between them. Written as DNA, the CDR3 is TGTGCCAGCAGCCCCACGAGGGCAAGGTTTTACAATGAGCAGTTCTTC. It yields the protein CASSPTRARFYNEQFF.

The chain has TRBV20-1 and TRBJ2-1; 7 nucleotides align to TRBD2. J lost 4 bases, V lost 7 bases, and 13 bases had no gene match. The germline CDR1 and CDR2 sequences are DFQATT and SNEGSKA (reference sequence). CDR3 length: 15 residues. This chain's CDR3 is CSVSGGSERYNEQFF. CDR3 nucleotide sequence: TGCAGTGTATCCGGGGGGTCCGAACGATACAATGAGCAGTTCTTC.

This sequence joins TRBV6-5 and TRBJ1-2; possibly TRBD1 for D (6 bases). Germline V CDR1 and CDR2: MNHEY, SVGAGI. This CDR3 is 15 amino acids long. Trimming left V 0 bases short and J 5 bases short, with 13 bases between. The CDR3 DNA reads as TGTGCCAGCAGTTACTCGTTCAGGGGAGGGTATGGCTACACCTTC. It codes for CASSYSFRGGYGYTF.

The chain joins TRBV7-2 to TRBJ1-1; 9 bases map to TRBD1. With V trimmed by 6 bases and J by 5 bases, 7 bases remained unmatched. The germline gives CDR1 SGHTA, CDR2 FQGNSA. The CDR3 is 14 residues long. CDR3 protein: CASSRQGGATEAFF. The CDR3 nucleotides are TGTGCCAGCAGTAGACAGGGGGGAGCGACTGAAGCTTTCTTT.

V is TRBV2 and J is TRBJ2-1; D call uncertain. The DNA end favors TRBJ2-7, so the J call may be wrong. There are 14 residues in the CDR3. Germline CDR1 is SNHLY and CDR2 is FYNNEI. In nucleotides, the CDR3 is TGTGCCAGCACCTACGATAGCTCCTACAATGAGCAGTACTTC. Translation gives CASTYDSSYNEQYF.

J is TRBJ1-6 and V is TRBV4-3, with 7 bases identical to TRBD1. Looked up from germline, CDR1 is LGHNA and CDR2 is YSLEER. The CDR3 sequence is 15 residues long. V lost 3 bases, J lost 6 bases, and 5 bases stayed unmatched. CDR3 nucleotide sequence: TGCGCCAGCAGCCATGGGACAGACCCTAATTCACCCCTCCACTTT. This translates into CASSHGTDPNSPLHF.

This clonotype turned up a few times. V is TRBV7-8 and J is TRBJ2-5; 12 nucleotides align to TRBD2. Germline CDR1 reads SGHVS; CDR2 reads FQNEAQ. The CDR3 is 16 residues long. V shed 3 bases, J shed 1 base, and the junction held 3 bases outside the gene matches. CDR3 sequence (DNA): TGTGCCAGCAGCTTCCCACTAGCGGGGGGCCAAGAGACCCAGTACTTC. It codes for CASSFPLAGGQETQYF. Together with reference TRBV7-8 and TRBJ2-5, the CDR3 gives the full variable domain: GAGVSQSPRYKVAKRGQDVALRCDPISGHVSLFWYQQALGQGPEFLTYFQNEAQLDKSGLPSDRFFAERPEGSVSTLKIQRTQQEDSAVYLCASSFPLAGGQETQYFGPGTRLLVL.